The 25 T cell receptor beta chains listed next were all sequenced from one sample in a study of a mutant IDH1 vaccine in newly diagnosed glioma. These receptors are not linked to any known antigen. The time point: week 23, last vaccination. In the vaccine, a single dose held 300 ug of the mutant IDH1 20-mer peptide, along with topical imiquimod. Here immunoSEQ multiplex PCR was the method, and the copy in TCRdb shows in-frame clones only, minus some. This table has 52,000 or so clones, under 90% appearing once. The sequencing here drew on PBMCs, taken from a glioma patient whose treatment included an IDH1 peptide vaccine. These receptors all come from a man aged 35 to 55 with glioma.

The genes are TRBV5-6 and TRBJ2-5, with a weak D call TRBD1 (7 bases). Germline CDR1 SGHDT, CDR2 YYEEEE. This CDR3 region has 15 residues. With 4 bases removed from V and 5 bases from J, the gap between germline ends came to 18 bases. Written as DNA, the CDR3 is TGTGCCAGCAGCGGTTTGGGCAGGGGGGTTGAGACCCAGTACTTC. Amino acid sequence: CASSGLGRGVETQYF.

The V call is TRBV6-5, the J call TRBJ1-2; D uncertain. The CDR3 covers 15 residues. V gave up 6 bases and J gave up 2 bases, with 16 bases separating them. Germline CDR1 reads MNHEY; CDR2 reads SVGAGI. The DNA of the CDR3 is TGTGCCAGCAGGGACCCGGGAGGAGCGAACTATGGCTACACCTTC. Protein product: CASRDPGGANYGYTF.

This clone was recorded a few times. This chain uses TRBV4-2 with TRBJ1-3, with unresolved D. Trimming took 0 bases from V and 0 from J, leaving 9 bases between them. Germline assignment: CDR1 LGHNA and CDR2 YNFKEQ. CDR3 length: 16 residues. The DNA of the CDR3 is TGTGCCAGCAGCCAAGATGACGGCCTCTCTGGAAACACCATATATTTT. Amino acid sequence: CASSQDDGLSGNTIYF.

This clone came up a few times. The V call is TRBV2, the J call TRBJ2-5, with TRBD1 matching over 9 bases. The junction had 2 bases not matched to a gene; V was cut back by 8 bases and J by 1 base. CDR3 length equals 13 residues. Germline V gene sequence: CDR1 SNHLY, CDR2 FYNNEI. The CDR3 region has the DNA TGTGCCAGCGGGGGACAGGGCCAAGAGACCCAGTACTTC. Translation gives CASGGQGQETQYF.

V usage is TRBV11-2 and J usage is TRBJ2-7, with TRBD1 matching over 8 bases. J lost 0 bases, V lost 4 bases, and 8 bases had no gene match. The germline gives CDR1 SGHAT, CDR2 FQNNGV. The CDR3 runs 16 residues. CDR3 bases: TGTGCCAGCAGCTCATCCGGGACAGGACACTCCTACGAGCAGTACTTC. Protein sequence: CASSSSGTGHSYEQYF.

In DNA, the CDR3 is TGTGCCAGCAGCTATTCCACGGGTGGAAACACCATATATTTT. The encoded protein is CASSYSTGGNTIYF. V gene TRBV5-4 combines with J gene TRBJ1-3; D is unresolved. The V gene's germline CDR1 is SGHNT and CDR2 YYREEE (reference sequence). Trimming stripped 3 bases from V and 3 bases from J, with 10 bases between. The CDR3 runs 14 residues.

The genes are TRBV6-5 and TRBJ2-2; D call uncertain. Germline assignment: CDR1 MNHEY and CDR2 SVGAGI. This CDR3 comprises 12 residues. V lost 6 bases, J lost 6 bases, and 8 bases lay in between. The CDR3 nucleotides read TGTGCCAGCAGAACGTTAGCCGGGGAGCTGTTTTTT. As protein: CASRTLAGELFF.

This chain uses TRBV6-4 with TRBJ2-3, with TRBD2 matching over 7 bases. The J segment lost 3 bases and the V segment lost 3 bases, leaving 3 bases of the junction unmatched. Germline CDR1 reads MRHNA; CDR2 reads SNTAGT. The CDR3 contains 14 residues. The chain's CDR3 is CASSEGGGTDTQYF. The CDR3 bases are TGTGCCAGCAGTGAGGGCGGGGGTACAGATACGCAGTATTTT.

This rearrangement joins TRBV4-1 to TRBJ2-2; the match to TRBD2 covers 12 bases. V lost 3 bases to trimming and J lost 5 bases; unmatched junction nucleotides: 7. CDR1 and CDR2 (germline): MGHRA, YSYEKL. This CDR3 has 17 residues. Here the CDR3 reads CASSHLAGGSKTGELFF. In nucleotides, the CDR3 is TGCGCCAGCAGCCACCTAGCGGGGGGGTCAAAAACCGGGGAGCTGTTTTTT.

The chain combines TRBV5-1 with TRBJ2-1; maybe TRBD2 (6 bases). The CDR3 has 17 amino acids. V was cut by 4 bases and J by 4 bases, with 21 bases left in between. Germline CDR1 and CDR2: SGHRS and YFSETQ. The chain's CDR3 is CASSEGTSQLSYNEQFF. The CDR3 DNA sequence: TGCGCCAGCAGCGAGGGGACTTCTCAGCTCTCTTACAATGAGCAGTTCTTC.

The chain joins TRBV7-9 to TRBJ2-7, with D uncertain. Germline loops: CDR1 SEHNR, CDR2 FQNEAQ (reference sequence). This CDR3 contains 11 residues. V was cut by 5 bases and J by 0 bases, with 2 bases left in between. CDR3 sequence (DNA): TGTGCCAGCAGCCTCTCCTACGAGCAGTACTTC. Encoded protein: CASSLSYEQYF.

The V gene is TRBV11-1, the J gene TRBJ1-2; D unresolved. This CDR3 is built from 13 residues. Germline loops: CDR1 SGHAT, CDR2 FQDESV (reference sequence). The V end was cut by 5 bases, the J end by 2 bases, with 9 bases between. Here the CDR3 reads CASSPSGNYGYTF. CDR3 in DNA: TGTGCCAGCAGCCCATCAGGCAACTATGGCTACACCTTC.

The genes are TRBV19 and TRBJ1-6, with 7 bases lining up with TRBD1. This CDR3 is 13 amino acids long. The J segment lost 10 bases and the V segment lost 6 bases, leaving 6 bases of the junction unmatched. The germline CDR1 and CDR2 sequences are LNHDA and SQIVND (reference sequence). This CDR3 reads CASRDRSLSPLHF. The DNA of the CDR3 is TGTGCCAGTAGGGACAGGTCCCTATCACCCCTCCACTTT.

Concerning this clone: This sample includes further DNA sequences coding for the same CDR3. This chain joins TRBV5-1 and TRBJ1-1; no clear D gene. The CDR3 spans 13 residues. V shed 0 bases and J shed 5 bases, with 8 bases lying between them. Per the germline V gene, CDR1 is SGHRS and CDR2 is YFSETQ. The CDR3, as DNA: TGCGCCAGCAGCTTGGTCGGGTCAACTGAAGCTTTCTTT. Translating gives CASSLVGSTEAFF.

This clone was picked up one time. This sequence joins TRBV2 and TRBJ2-7, with D perhaps TRBD1 or TRBD2 (5 bases each). Germline-derived CDR1 and CDR2 are SNHLY and FYNNEI. This CDR3 is built from 15 residues. V lost 1 base to trimming and J lost 0 bases, with 10 bases between them. Written as DNA, the CDR3 is TGTGCCAGCAGTGAAGGGGACGGAATCTCCTACGAGCAGTACTTC. Encoded protein: CASSEGDGISYEQYF.

The sample holds one count of this clone. This rearrangement joins TRBV5-1 to TRBJ2-3, with 8 bases aligning to TRBD1. V dropped 4 bases and J dropped 5; count of bases not matched to a gene: 24. The length of the CDR3 is 20 residues. Germline V CDR1 and CDR2: SGHRS, YFSETQ. CDR3 bases: TGCGCCAGCAGCGGAGGGAACCTTGGGACAGGAGCTCTCTCGGGAGATACGCAGTATTTT. This codes for CASSGGNLGTGALSGDTQYF.

The chain has TRBV5-1 and TRBJ1-6, with TRBD1 matching over 12 bases. CDR1 SGHRS and CDR2 YFSETQ come from the germline V gene. The CDR3 consists of 14 residues. V shed 4 bases and J 9 bases; nucleotides not matched to a gene: 2. The chain's CDR3 is CASSQGQGASPLHF. Written as DNA, the CDR3 is TGCGCCAGCAGCCAGGGACAGGGGGCTTCACCCCTCCACTTT.

The chain uses TRBV7-2 and TRBJ2-5; 7 bases agree with TRBD2. The CDR3 is 13 amino acids. Germline values: CDR1 SGHTA, CDR2 FQGNSA. J gave up 4 bases and V 4 bases, and 3 bases lay outside the gene matches. The chain's CDR3 is CASSWTRRETQYF. In nucleotides, the CDR3 is TGTGCCAGCAGCTGGACTAGGAGAGAGACCCAGTACTTC.

The V gene is TRBV11-3, the J gene TRBJ2-5, with 9 bases aligning to TRBD2. This CDR3 comprises 16 residues. CDR1 is SGHNT and CDR2 is YENEEA in the germline V gene. Trimming cost V 1 base and J 5 bases; bases outside gene matches: 8. The CDR3 DNA is TGTGCCAGCAGCTTAGGGTGGAGCGGGGGGCAGGAGACCCAGTACTTC. This codes for CASSLGWSGGQETQYF.

This rearrangement joins TRBV21-1 to TRBJ1-1. TRBV21-1 is flagged as a pseudogene. The CDR3 extends over 11 amino acids. The CDR3 DNA sequence: TGTGCCAGCAAAACGAACACTGAAGCTTTCTTT. Its translation: CASKTNTEAFF.

V and J are TRBV5-4 and TRBJ2-7; TRBD1 is a possible D gene (6 bases). Per germline, CDR1 SGHNT and CDR2 YYREEE (reference sequence). This CDR3 comprises 14 residues. V lost 2 bases and J 2 bases, leaving 11 bases between the germline ends. The CDR3 here is CASSFDRTTYEQYF. The DNA of the CDR3 is TGTGCCAGCAGCTTCGACAGGACAACCTACGAGCAGTACTTC.

V gene TRBV2 combines with J gene TRBJ2-6; D not resolved. The CDR3 length is 14 residues. V lost 8 bases and J 1 base, leaving 9 bases between the germline ends. In germline, CDR1 is SNHLY, CDR2 FYNNEI. CDR3 amino acids: CASGWGSGANVLTF. CDR3 coding DNA: TGTGCCAGCGGGTGGGGTTCTGGGGCCAACGTCCTGACTTTC.

V usage is TRBV5-1 and J usage is TRBJ2-7; possible D gene TRBD2, 6 bases. The germline gives CDR1 SGHRS, CDR2 YFSETQ. The CDR3 runs to 13 residues. V was pared by 0 bases and J by 4 bases, with 8 bases between. Here the CDR3 reads CASSLAGVYEQYF. The CDR3 DNA reads as TGCGCCAGCAGCTTGGCGGGGGTATACGAGCAGTACTTC. Together with reference TRBV5-1 and TRBJ2-7, the CDR3 gives the full variable domain: KAGVTQTPRYLIKTRGQQVTLSCSPISGHRSVSWYQQTPGQGLQFLFEYFSETQRNKGNFPGRFSGRQFSNSRSEMNVSTLELGDSALYLCASSLAGVYEQYFGPGTRLTVT.

The chain uses TRBV2 and TRBJ1-1; D is uncertain. Germline V gives CDR1 SNHLY, CDR2 FYNNEI. The germline V and J ends were trimmed by 5 bases and 1 base, with 5 bases remaining between them. The CDR3 contains 12 residues. The CDR3 region has the DNA TGTGCCAGCAGTAAGCAGAACACTGAAGCTTTCTTT. It yields the protein CASSKQNTEAFF. Full variable domain (rest looked up from reference TRBV2 and TRBJ1-1): EPEVTQTPSHQVTQMGQEVILRCVPISNHLYFYWYRQILGQKVEFLVSFYNNEISEKSEIFDDQFSVERPDGSNFTLKIRSTKLEDSAMYFCASSKQNTEAFFGQGTRLTVV.

The V call is TRBV6-5, the J call TRBJ1-5; a possible D gene is TRBD1 (6 bases). Germline V gene lookup returns CDR1 MNHEY and CDR2 SVGAGI. The V end lost 6 bases, the J end lost 1 base, and 13 bases lay between the germline ends. The CDR3 has 15 residues. CDR3 region: CASSRNRESNQPQHF. The CDR3 region has the DNA TGTGCCAGCAGCCGAAACAGGGAGAGCAATCAGCCCCAGCATTTT.